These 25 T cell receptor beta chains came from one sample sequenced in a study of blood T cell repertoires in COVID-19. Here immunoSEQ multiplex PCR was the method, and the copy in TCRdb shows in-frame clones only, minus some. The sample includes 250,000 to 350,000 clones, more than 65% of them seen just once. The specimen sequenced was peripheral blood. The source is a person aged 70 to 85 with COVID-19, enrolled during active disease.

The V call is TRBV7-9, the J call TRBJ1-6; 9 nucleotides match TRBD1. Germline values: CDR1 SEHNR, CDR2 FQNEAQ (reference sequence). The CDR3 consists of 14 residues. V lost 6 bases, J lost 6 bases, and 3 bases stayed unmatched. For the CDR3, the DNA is TGTGCCAGCAGGGGGACAGGGTCTAATTCACCCCTCCACTTT. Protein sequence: CASRGTGSNSPLHF. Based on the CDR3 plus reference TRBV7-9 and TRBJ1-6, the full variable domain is DTGVSQNPRHKITKRGQNVTFRCDPISEHNRLYWYRQTLGQGPEFLTYFQNEAQLEKSRLLSDRFSAERPKGSFSTLEIQRTEQGDSAMYLCASRGTGSNSPLHFGNGTRLTVT.

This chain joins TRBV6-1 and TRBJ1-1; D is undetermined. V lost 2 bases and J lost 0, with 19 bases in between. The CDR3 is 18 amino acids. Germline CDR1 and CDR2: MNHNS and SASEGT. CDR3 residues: CASSEKQKAILLNTEAFF. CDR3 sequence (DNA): TGTGCCAGCAGTGAAAAACAGAAGGCTATTCTACTGAACACTGAAGCTTTCTTT.

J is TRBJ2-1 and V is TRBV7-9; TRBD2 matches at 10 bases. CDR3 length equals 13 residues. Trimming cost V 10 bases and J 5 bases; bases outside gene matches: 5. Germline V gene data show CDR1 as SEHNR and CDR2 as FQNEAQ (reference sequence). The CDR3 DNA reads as TGTGCCACGCTAGCGGGAGCCCACAATGAGCAGTTCTTC. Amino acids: CATLAGAHNEQFF.

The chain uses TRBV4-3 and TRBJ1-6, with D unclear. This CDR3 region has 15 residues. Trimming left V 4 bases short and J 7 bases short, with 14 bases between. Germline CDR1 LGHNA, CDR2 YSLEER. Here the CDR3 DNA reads TGCGCCAGCAGCCCGAAGGACGGGAGGAATTCACCCCTCCACTTT. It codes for CASSPKDGRNSPLHF.

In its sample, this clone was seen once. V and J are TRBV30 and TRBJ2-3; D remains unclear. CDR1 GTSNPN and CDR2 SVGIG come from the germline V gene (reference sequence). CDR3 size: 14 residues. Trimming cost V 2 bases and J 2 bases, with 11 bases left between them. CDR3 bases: TGTGCCTGGAGTACTCAGGCGTCCACAGATACGCAGTATTTT. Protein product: CAWSTQASTDTQYF.

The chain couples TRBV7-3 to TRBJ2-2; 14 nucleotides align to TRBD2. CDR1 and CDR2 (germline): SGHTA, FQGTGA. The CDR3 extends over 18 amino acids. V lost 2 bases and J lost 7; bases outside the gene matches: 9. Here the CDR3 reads CASSLAGTSGRQVGELFF. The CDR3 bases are TGTGCCAGCAGCTTAGCCGGGACTAGCGGGAGACAGGTCGGGGAGCTGTTTTTT.

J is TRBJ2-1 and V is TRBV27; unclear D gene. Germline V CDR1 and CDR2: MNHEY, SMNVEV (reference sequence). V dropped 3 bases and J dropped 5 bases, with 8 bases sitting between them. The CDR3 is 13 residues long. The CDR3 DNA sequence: TGTGCCAGCAGTTTTGCCCCTAACAATGAGCAGTTCTTC. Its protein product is CASSFAPNNEQFF.

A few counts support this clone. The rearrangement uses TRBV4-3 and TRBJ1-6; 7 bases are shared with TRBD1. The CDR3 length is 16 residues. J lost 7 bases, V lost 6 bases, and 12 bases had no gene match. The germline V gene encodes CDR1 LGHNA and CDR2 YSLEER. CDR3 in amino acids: CASSFRIRDSNSPLHF. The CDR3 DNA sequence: TGCGCCAGCAGTTTTAGAATCCGGGACAGCAATTCACCCCTCCACTTT.

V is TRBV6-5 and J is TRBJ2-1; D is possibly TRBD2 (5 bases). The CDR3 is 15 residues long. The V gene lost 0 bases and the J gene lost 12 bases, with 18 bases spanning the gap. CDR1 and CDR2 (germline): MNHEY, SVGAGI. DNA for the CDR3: TGTGCCAGCAGTTACTCGAGAGGGCTTTTACCTGGGCAGTTCTTC. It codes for CASSYSRGLLPGQFF.

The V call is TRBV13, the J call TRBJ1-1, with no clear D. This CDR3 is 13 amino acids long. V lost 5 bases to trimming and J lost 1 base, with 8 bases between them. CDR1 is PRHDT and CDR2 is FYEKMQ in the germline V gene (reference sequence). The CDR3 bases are TGTGCCAGCAGCCCGCGAAAGAACACTGAAGCTTTCTTT. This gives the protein CASSPRKNTEAFF.

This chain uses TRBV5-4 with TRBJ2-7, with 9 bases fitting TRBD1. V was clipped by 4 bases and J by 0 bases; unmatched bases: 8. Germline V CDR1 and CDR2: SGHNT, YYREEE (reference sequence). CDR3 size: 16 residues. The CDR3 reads CASSPGTGLGSYEQYF. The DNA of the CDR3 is TGTGCCAGCAGCCCTGGGACAGGGCTGGGCTCCTACGAGCAGTACTTC. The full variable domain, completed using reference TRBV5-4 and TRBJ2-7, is ETGVTQSPTHLIKTRGQQVTLRCSSQSGHNTVSWYQQALGQGPQFIFQYYREEENGRGNFPPRFSGLQFPNYSSELNVNALELDDSALYLCASSPGTGLGSYEQYFGPGTRLTVT.

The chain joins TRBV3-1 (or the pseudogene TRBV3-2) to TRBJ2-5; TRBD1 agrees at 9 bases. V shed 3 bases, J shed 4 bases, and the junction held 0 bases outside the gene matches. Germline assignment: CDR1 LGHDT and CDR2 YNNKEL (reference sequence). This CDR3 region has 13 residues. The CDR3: CASSQTGGETQYF. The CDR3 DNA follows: TGTGCCAGCAGCCAGACAGGGGGAGAGACCCAGTACTTC.

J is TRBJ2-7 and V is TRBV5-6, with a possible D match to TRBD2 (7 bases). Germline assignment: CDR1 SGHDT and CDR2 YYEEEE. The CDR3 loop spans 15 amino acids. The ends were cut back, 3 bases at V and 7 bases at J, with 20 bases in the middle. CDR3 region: CASSSMGGPSREQYF. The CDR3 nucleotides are TGTGCCAGCAGCTCCATGGGGGGGCCGTCGAGAGAGCAGTACTTC. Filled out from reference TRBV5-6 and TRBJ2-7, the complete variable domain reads DAGVTQSPTHLIKTRGQQVTLRCSPKSGHDTVSWYQQALGQGPQFIFQYYEEEERQRGNFPDRFSGHQFPNYSSELNVNALLLGDSALYLCASSSMGGPSREQYFGPGTRLTVT.

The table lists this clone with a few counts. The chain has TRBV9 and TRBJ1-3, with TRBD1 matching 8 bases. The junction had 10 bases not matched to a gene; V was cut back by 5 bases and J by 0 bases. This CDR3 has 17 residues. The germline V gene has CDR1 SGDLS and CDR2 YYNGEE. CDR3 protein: CASSRPGQGNSGNTIYF. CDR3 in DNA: TGTGCCAGCAGTCGCCCAGGACAGGGAAACTCTGGAAACACCATATATTTT.

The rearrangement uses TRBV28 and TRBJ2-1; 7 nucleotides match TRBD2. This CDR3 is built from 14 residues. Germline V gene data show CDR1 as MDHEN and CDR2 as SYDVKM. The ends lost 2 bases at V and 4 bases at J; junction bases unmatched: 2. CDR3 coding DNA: TGTGCCAGCAGTTTACGGGACTATTACAATGAGCAGTTCTTC. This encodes CASSLRDYYNEQFF.

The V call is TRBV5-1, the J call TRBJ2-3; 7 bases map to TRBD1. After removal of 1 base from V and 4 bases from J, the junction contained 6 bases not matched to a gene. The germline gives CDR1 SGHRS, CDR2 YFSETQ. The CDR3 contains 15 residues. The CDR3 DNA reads TGCGCCAGCAGCTTGACCACAGGGGCACCAGATACGCAGTATTTT. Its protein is CASSLTTGAPDTQYF.

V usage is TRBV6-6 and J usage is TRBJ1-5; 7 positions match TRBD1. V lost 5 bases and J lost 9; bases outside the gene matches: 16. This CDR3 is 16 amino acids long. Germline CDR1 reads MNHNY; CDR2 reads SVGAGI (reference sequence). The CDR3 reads CASSATGTVSNGPQHF. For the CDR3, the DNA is TGTGCCAGCAGTGCTACCGGGACAGTTTCTAATGGGCCCCAGCATTTT.

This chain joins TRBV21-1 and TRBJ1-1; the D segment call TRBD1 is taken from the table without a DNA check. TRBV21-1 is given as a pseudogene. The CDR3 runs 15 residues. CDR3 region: CASSDTTGVGTEAFF. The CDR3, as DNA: TGTGCCAGCAGCGACACCACAGGTGTGGGCACTGAAGCTTTCTTT.

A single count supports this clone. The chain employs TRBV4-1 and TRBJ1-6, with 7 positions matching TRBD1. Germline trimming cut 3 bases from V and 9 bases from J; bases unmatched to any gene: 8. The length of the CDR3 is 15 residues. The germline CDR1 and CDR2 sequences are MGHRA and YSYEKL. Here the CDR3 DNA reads TGCGCCAGCAGCCAGGAGGGGGCTACTAGTTCACCCCTCCACTTT. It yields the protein CASSQEGATSSPLHF.

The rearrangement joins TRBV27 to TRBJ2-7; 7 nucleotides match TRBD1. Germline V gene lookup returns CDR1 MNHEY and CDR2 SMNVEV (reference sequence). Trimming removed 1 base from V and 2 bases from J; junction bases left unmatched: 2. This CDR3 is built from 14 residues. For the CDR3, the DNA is TGTGCCAGCAGTTTATGGGGACAGACCTACGAGCAGTACTTC. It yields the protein CASSLWGQTYEQYF.

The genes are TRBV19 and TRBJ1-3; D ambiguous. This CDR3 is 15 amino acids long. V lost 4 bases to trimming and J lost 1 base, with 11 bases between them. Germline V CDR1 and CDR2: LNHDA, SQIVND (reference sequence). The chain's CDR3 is CASSTAGVSGNTIYF. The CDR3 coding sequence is TGTGCCAGTAGTACCGCCGGGGTTTCTGGAAACACCATATATTTT.

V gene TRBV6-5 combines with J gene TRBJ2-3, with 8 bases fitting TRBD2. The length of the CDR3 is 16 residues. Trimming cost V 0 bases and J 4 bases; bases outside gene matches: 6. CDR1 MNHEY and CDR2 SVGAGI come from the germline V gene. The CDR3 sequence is CASSYSWAGGADTQYF. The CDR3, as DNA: TGTGCCAGCAGTTACTCTTGGGCGGGGGGTGCAGATACGCAGTATTTT.

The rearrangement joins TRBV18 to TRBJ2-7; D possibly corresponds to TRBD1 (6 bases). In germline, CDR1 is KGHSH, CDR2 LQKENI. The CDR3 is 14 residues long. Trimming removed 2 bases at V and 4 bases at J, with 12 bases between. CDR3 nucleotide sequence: TGTGCCAGCTCACCAGGGGGCTCGGGGTACGAGCAGTACTTC. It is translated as CASSPGGSGYEQYF.

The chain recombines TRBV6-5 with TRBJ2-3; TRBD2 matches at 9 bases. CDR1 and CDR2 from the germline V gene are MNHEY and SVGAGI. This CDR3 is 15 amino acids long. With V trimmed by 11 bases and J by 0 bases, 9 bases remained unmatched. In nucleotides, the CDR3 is TGTGCCGGGAGCGGGGGGACCCCTAGCACAGATACGCAGTATTTT. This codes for CAGSGGTPSTDTQYF.

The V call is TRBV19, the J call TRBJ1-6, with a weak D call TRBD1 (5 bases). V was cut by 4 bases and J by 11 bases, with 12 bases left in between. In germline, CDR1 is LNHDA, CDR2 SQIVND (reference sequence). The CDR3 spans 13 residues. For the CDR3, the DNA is TGTGCCAGTAGTACGGGGGGAAGGCCACCCCTCCACTTT. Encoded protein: CASSTGGRPPLHF.